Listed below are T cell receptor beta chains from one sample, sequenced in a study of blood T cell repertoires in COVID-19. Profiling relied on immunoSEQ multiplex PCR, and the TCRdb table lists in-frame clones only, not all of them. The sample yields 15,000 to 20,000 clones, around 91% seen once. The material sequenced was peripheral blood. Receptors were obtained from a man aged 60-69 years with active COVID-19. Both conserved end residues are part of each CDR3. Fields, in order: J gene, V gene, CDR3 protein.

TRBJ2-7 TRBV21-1 CASSKGGTREEQYF
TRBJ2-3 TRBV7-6 CASSQRASGNTDTQYF
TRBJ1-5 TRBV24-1 CATREKKDRERSNQPQHF
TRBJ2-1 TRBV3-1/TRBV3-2 CASSRGSANEQFF
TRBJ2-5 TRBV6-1 CASSERDLETQYF
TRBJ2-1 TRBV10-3 CAISSGTYNEQFF
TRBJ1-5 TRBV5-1 CASRGGDGSNQPQHF
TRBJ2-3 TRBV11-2 CASSTYRGLGDTQYF
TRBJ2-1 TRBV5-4 CASSSPTRSMVNEQFF
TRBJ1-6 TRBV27 CASSLSRLVENSPLHF
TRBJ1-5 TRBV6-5 CASRPDMGPGQPQHF
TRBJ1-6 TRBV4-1 CASSQRGGDRIPGSPLHF
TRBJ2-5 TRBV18 CASSPPNSALKETQYF
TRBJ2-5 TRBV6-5 CASSYLAGGTETQYF
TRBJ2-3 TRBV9 CASSVDPGSTDTQYF
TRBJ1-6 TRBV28 CASTREGGSPLHF
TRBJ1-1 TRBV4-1 CASSQGLGPTEAFF
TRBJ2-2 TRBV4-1 CASSQGLAGRNTGELFF
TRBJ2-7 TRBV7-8 CASSTDRGLGGTYEQYF
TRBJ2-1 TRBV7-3 CASGDAGGSTQEQFF
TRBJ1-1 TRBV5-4 CASSPGQGDTEAFF
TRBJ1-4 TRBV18 CASSPPGTGLRATNEKLFF
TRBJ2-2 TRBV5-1 CASGQGMLGGELFF
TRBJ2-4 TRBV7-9 CASSSFRDRNIQYF
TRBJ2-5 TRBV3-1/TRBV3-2 CASSQVGQGPQTQYF
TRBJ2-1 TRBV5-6 CASSLGGQDNEQFF
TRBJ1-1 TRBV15 CATSRDKGFNTEAFF
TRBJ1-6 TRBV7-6 CASSLEKAGAGNSPLHF
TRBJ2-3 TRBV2 CASKLAGGTDTQYF
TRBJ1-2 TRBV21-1 CASSDIEEGKSGYTF
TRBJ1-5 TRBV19 CASSIDRGQSNQPQHF
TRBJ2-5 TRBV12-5 CASGLAIQETQYF
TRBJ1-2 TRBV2 CASSETGIDGYTF
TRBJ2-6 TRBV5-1 CASSPPGQRANVLTF
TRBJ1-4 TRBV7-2 CASSLGQGVWEKLFF
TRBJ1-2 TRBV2 CASRRQGEGGYTF
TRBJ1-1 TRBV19 CASSQPGQRTEAFF
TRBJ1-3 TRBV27 CASSQDTNSGNTIYF
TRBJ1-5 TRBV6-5 CASSDGGGLNQPQHF
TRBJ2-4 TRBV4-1 CASSQGGRVAKNIQYF
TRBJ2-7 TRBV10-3 CAISEQGREQYF
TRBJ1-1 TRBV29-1 CSVGGQMNTEAFF
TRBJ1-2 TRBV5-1 CASPTGTGAGYTF
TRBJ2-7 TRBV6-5 CASRDISSYEQYF
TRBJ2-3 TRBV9 CASSVTGQSTDTQYF
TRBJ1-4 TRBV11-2 CASSGDRGRGSEKLFF
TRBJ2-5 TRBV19 CASSERVHASETQYF
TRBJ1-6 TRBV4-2 CASSPQGNADSPLHF
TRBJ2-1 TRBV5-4 CASRQGTGNNEQFF
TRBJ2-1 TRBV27 CASSLKAGVSIYNEQFF
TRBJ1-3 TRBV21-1 CASSKANSPSGNTIYF